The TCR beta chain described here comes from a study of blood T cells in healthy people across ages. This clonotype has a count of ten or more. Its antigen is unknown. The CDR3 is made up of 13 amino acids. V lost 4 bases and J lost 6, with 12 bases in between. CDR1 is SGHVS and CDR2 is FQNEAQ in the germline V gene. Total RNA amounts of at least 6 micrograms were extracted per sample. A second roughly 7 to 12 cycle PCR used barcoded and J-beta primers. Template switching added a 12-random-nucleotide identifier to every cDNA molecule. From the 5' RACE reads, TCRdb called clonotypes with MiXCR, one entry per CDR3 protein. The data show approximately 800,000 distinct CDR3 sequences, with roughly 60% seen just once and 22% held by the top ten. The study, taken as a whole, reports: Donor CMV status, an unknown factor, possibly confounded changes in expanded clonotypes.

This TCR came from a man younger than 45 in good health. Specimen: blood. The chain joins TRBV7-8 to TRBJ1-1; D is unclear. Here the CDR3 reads CASSSPTKSEAFF. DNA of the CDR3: TGTGCCAGCAGCTCCCCGACAAAATCTGAAGCTTTCTTT.